Below, one TCR beta chain is given with its context. Authors' analysis steps: The authors estimated nucleated cell counts from reference gene primer amplification. Profiled with immunoSEQ multiplex PCR; TCRdb holds only in-frame clones, not every one. V, J and clone size were drawn from that table, and D and trimming were deduced from the DNA. The repertoire includes approximately 340,000 clones, more than 85% of them detected once, and about 0.83% sits in the top ten. The CDR3 runs 16 residues. Trimming cost V 0 bases and J 0 bases, with 11 bases left between them. CDR1 LGHNT and CDR2 FRNRAP come from the germline V gene. Exposed volunteers were people who met a COVID-19 case within 2 weeks before study entry. The sample is drawn from a study of blood T cell repertoires in COVID-19.

This receptor was taken from a middle-aged woman who had been exposed to COVID-19. Input material: PBMCs or T cells enriched from blood (not recorded which). The chain carries TRBV12-5 and TRBJ1-1; no definite D call. CDR3 amino acids: CASGLVSGGLNTEAFF. The CDR3 DNA reads TGTGCTAGTGGTTTGGTAAGCGGCGGACTGAACACTGAAGCTTTCTTT.